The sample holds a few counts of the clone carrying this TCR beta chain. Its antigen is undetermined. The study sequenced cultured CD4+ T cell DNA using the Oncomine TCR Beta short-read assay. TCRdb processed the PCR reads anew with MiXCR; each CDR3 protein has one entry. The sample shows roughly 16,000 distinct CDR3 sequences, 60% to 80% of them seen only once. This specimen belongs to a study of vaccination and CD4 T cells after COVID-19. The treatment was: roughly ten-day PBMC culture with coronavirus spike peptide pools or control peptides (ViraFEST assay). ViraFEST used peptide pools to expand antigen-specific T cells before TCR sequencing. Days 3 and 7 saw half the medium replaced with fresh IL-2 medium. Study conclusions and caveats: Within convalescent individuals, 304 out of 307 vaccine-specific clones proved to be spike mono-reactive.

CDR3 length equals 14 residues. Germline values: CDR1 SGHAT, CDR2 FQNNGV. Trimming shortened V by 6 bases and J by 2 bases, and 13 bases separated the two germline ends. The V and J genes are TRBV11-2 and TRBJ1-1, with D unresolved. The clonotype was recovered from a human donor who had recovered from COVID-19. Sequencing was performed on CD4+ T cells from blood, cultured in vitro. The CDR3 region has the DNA TGTGCCAGCAGTACGACTGGGAGTAACACTGAAGCTTTCTTT. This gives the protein CASSTTGSNTEAFF.